One and the same sample provided the 23 T cell receptor beta chains below, sequenced in a study of blood T cell repertoires in COVID-19 (TCRdb year 2020). The receptor library was made with the immunoSEQ multiplex PCR assay. TCRdb retrieved this table from immuneACCESS and kept in-frame rearrangements only. Not all clones are present; in checked studies, unresolved V genes account for under half, and no reason is known for the remainder. The sample table lists around 74,000 clones, 90% of them with a count of one. The ten biggest clones cover roughly 15% of the sample. Sequencing input: peripheral blood. Receptors originate from a woman older than 75 with active or convalescent COVID-19.

The chain combines TRBV19 with TRBJ1-1, with D tentatively TRBD1 (5 bases). Germline values: CDR1 LNHDA, CDR2 SQIVND (reference sequence). The CDR3 is 11 residues long. The V end lost 4 bases, the J end lost 10 bases, and 10 bases lay between the germline ends. In DNA, the CDR3 is TGTGCCAGTAGTACCGGGGGGAGAGCTTTCTTT. Protein sequence: CASSTGGRAFF.

The rearrangement joins TRBV7-9 to TRBJ1-2; a weak D match, TRBD1 (6 bases). Trimming shortened V by 2 bases and J by 3 bases, and 13 bases separated the two germline ends. The CDR3 runs 15 residues. Germline V CDR1 and CDR2: SEHNR, FQNEAQ (reference sequence). Written as DNA, the CDR3 is TGTGCCAGCAGCTTATCTCCGACAGGTTACTATGGCTACACCTTC. It translates to CASSLSPTGYYGYTF. Drawing the rest from reference TRBV7-9 and TRBJ1-2, the complete variable domain is DTGVSQNPRHKITKRGQNVTFRCDPISEHNRLYWYRQTLGQGPEFLTYFQNEAQLEKSRLLSDRFSAERPKGSFSTLEIQRTEQGDSAMYLCASSLSPTGYYGYTFGSGTRLTVV.

V usage is TRBV21-1 and J usage is TRBJ1-2; the table gives TRBD1 as D, unverified against the DNA. TRBV21-1 is designated a pseudogene. The CDR3 runs 16 residues. The CDR3 region is CASTIKSSGTDYGYTF. CDR3 coding DNA: TGTGCCAGCACCATAAAGTCGTCCGGGACAGACTATGGCTACACCTTC.

The rearrangement joins TRBV5-6 to TRBJ1-2; D is possibly TRBD1 (5 bases). This CDR3 region has 13 residues. Trimming shortened V by 2 bases and J by 4 bases, and 9 bases separated the two germline ends. Looked up from germline, CDR1 is SGHDT and CDR2 is YYEEEE. The CDR3 reads CASSFQGSYGYTF. The CDR3 bases are TGTGCCAGCAGCTTCCAGGGTAGCTATGGCTACACCTTC.

The chain has TRBV19 and TRBJ2-7; tentatively, D is TRBD1 (6 bases). The V and J ends lost 4 bases and 4 bases respectively, with 20 bases between them. This CDR3 region has 16 residues. Germline values: CDR1 LNHDA, CDR2 SQIVND (reference sequence). This CDR3 reads CASSTPPGEGKYEQYF. The CDR3 DNA is TGTGCCAGTAGTACCCCCCCAGGGGAAGGGAAGTACGAGCAGTACTTC.

V usage is TRBV5-6 and J usage is TRBJ1-1; TRBD1 is a possible D gene (5 bases). This CDR3 has 13 amino acids. V gave up 4 bases and J gave up 1 base, with 8 bases separating them. The V gene's germline CDR1 is SGHDT and CDR2 YYEEEE. CDR3 coding DNA: TGTGCCAGCAGCGTGCAGGGGAACACTGAAGCTTTCTTT. Translation: CASSVQGNTEAFF.

Here the CDR3 DNA reads TGTGCCAGCAGTTACGCCCGACTCCGGGGGAACACTGAAGCTTTCTTT. Translation: CASSYARLRGNTEAFF. This chain joins TRBV6-2 or TRBV6-3 and TRBJ1-1; D uncertain. The germline V and J ends were trimmed by 2 bases and 1 base, with 14 bases remaining between them. This CDR3 region has 16 residues. Germline CDR1 reads MNHEY; CDR2 reads SVGEGT.

This sequence joins TRBV5-1 and TRBJ2-7, with D possibly TRBD2 on 5 matching bases. Deletions cut 7 bases from V and 5 bases from J, with 10 bases between. The V gene's germline CDR1 is SGHRS and CDR2 YFSETQ. The CDR3 sequence is 11 residues long. The CDR3 sequence is CASASRNEQYF. CDR3 nucleotide sequence: TGCGCCAGCGCTAGCAGGAACGAGCAGTACTTC.

The genes are TRBV6-1 and TRBJ2-2; D gene ambiguous. Trimming pared 5 bases from V and 0 bases from J, leaving 4 bases between. Germline V gene lookup returns CDR1 MNHNS and CDR2 SASEGT. The CDR3 covers 13 residues. In DNA, the CDR3 is TGTGCCAGCAGTCTTACGAACACCGGGGAGCTGTTTTTT. This translates into CASSLTNTGELFF.

The chain links TRBV7-3 to TRBJ1-2; D not resolved. The CDR3 contains 15 residues. The germline CDR1 and CDR2 sequences are SGHTA and FQGTGA. Trimming shortened V by 2 bases and J by 6 bases, and 16 bases separated the two germline ends. The CDR3 sequence is CASSLGRRMNDGYTF. CDR3 bases: TGTGCCAGCAGCTTAGGTCGCAGGATGAATGATGGCTACACCTTC. The variable domain in full, with the rest retrieved from reference TRBV7-3 and TRBJ1-2, is GAGVSQTPSNKVTEKGKYVELRCDPISGHTALYWYRQSLGQGPEFLIYFQGTGAADDSGLPNDRFFAVRPEGSVSTLKIQRTERGDSAVYLCASSLGRRMNDGYTFGSGTRLTVV.

CDR3 in DNA: TGTGCCAGCAGTTTATTCACTAGCGGGAACTACGAGCAGTACTTC. Amino acid sequence: CASSLFTSGNYEQYF. The chain recombines TRBV28 with TRBJ2-7, with TRBD2 matching 10 bases. This CDR3 has 15 residues. Germline lookup yields CDR1 MDHEN and CDR2 SYDVKM. Trimming removed 1 base from V and 3 bases from J; junction bases left unmatched: 3. The complete variable domain, with remaining parts taken from reference TRBV28 and TRBJ2-7, reads DVKVTQSSRYLVKRTGEKVFLECVQDMDHENMFWYRQDPGLGLRLIYFSYDVKMKEKGDIPEGYSVSREKKERFSLILESASTNQTSMYLCASSLFTSGNYEQYFGPGTRLTVT.

V is TRBV19 and J is TRBJ1-5; no reliable D call. The CDR3 has 15 amino acids. Trimming took 3 bases from V and 0 from J, leaving 9 bases between them. The V gene's germline CDR1 is LNHDA and CDR2 SQIVND (reference sequence). The CDR3 region has the DNA TGTGCCAGTAGTATTGGGCTGAATAGCAATCAGCCCCAGCATTTT. It specifies CASSIGLNSNQPQHF.

The rearrangement links TRBV6-5 to TRBJ1-6, with D uncertain. Trimming left V 2 bases short and J 7 bases short, with 12 bases between. Germline CDR1 reads MNHEY; CDR2 reads SVGAGI. The CDR3 has 15 residues. The DNA of the CDR3 is TGTGCCAGCAGTTACGAGGCAGCCAGCAATTCACCCCTCCACTTT. Its translation: CASSYEAASNSPLHF.

This clone has only a few counts. CDR3 DNA sequence: TGTGCCAGCAGCGAACAACACTCTGGAAACACCATATATTTT. It encodes CASSEQHSGNTIYF. The chain uses TRBV9 and TRBJ1-3; D remains unclear. Trimming cost V 3 bases and J 0 bases, with 7 bases left between them. The CDR3 is 14 amino acids. Germline CDR1 SGDLS, CDR2 YYNGEE.

The rearrangement uses TRBV7-3 and TRBJ1-5, with TRBD1 identical over 8 bases. CDR3 length: 15 amino acids. Per the germline V gene, CDR1 is SGHTA and CDR2 is FQGTGA. V lost 2 bases and J lost 4; bases outside the gene matches: 4. The CDR3 sequence: CASSLGGDRNQPQHF. The CDR3 DNA sequence: TGTGCCAGCAGCTTAGGCGGGGACAGGAATCAGCCCCAGCATTTT.

V is TRBV3-1 (or the pseudogene TRBV3-2) and J is TRBJ1-1; D remains unclear. Germline lookup yields CDR1 LGHDT and CDR2 YNNKEL (reference sequence). The CDR3 loop spans 12 amino acids. V gave up 1 base and J gave up 8 bases, with 8 bases separating them. The CDR3, as DNA: TGTGCCAGCAGCCAAGCCTACCACGAAGCTTTCTTT. Protein product: CASSQAYHEAFF.

The V gene is TRBV6-2 or TRBV6-3, the J gene TRBJ2-6; no clear D. The V gene's germline CDR1 is MNHEY and CDR2 SVGEGT. The CDR3 consists of 18 residues. Trimming removed 2 bases from V and 0 bases from J, with 14 bases in between. CDR3 coding DNA: TGTGCCAGCAGTTACCCAATCGGCGGTTACTCTGGGGCCAACGTCCTGACTTTC. It specifies CASSYPIGGYSGANVLTF.

The rearrangement uses TRBV6-5 and TRBJ2-7; 9 bases line up with TRBD1. The length of the CDR3 is 15 residues. CDR1 and CDR2 from the germline V gene are MNHEY and SVGAGI. With 6 bases clipped from V and 4 bases from J, the junction kept 10 bases outside the gene matches. CDR3 nucleotides: TGTGCCAGCAGCGCCCTGACAGGGGGTATATACGAGCAGTACTTC. Its translation: CASSALTGGIYEQYF.

The J gene is TRBJ2-7, the V gene TRBV5-4; D may be TRBD1 (6 bases). The CDR3 contains 18 residues. Germline V gene lookup returns CDR1 SGHNT and CDR2 YYREEE (reference sequence). Trimming cost V 0 bases and J 3 bases, with 22 bases left between them. The CDR3 sequence is CASSLGAKGQGRIYEQYF. The CDR3, as DNA: TGTGCCAGCAGCTTGGGAGCCAAAGGCCAGGGGAGAATCTACGAGCAGTACTTC.

The chain recombines TRBV7-6 with TRBJ2-7; D gene uncertain. The CDR3 consists of 15 residues. CDR1 is SGHVS and CDR2 is FNYEAQ in the germline V gene. The V end was cut by 7 bases, the J end by 6 bases, with 22 bases between. The CDR3 here is CASIPAGRCWAEQYF. Written as DNA, the CDR3 is TGTGCCAGCATCCCTGCCGGTCGGTGTTGGGCCGAGCAGTACTTC.

The chain couples TRBV6-5 to TRBJ1-1; D unclear. V was shortened by 7 bases and J by 0 bases, with 15 bases between the two germline ends. The CDR3 is 15 amino acids. The germline CDR1 and CDR2 sequences are MNHEY and SVGAGI. The CDR3 DNA reads as TGTGCCAGCATCCCAAAGTGGAGGCTGAACACTGAAGCTTTCTTT. This encodes CASIPKWRLNTEAFF.

The V gene is TRBV13, the J gene TRBJ2-3; 8 positions agree with TRBD2. Germline CDR1 and CDR2: PRHDT and FYEKMQ (reference sequence). This CDR3 has 16 residues. V dropped 5 bases and J dropped 1; count of bases not matched to a gene: 8. Here the CDR3 reads CASSPPGSGGTDTQYF. As DNA, the CDR3 is TGTGCCAGCAGCCCTCCGGGTAGCGGGGGCACAGATACGCAGTATTTT.

The V gene is TRBV6-5, the J gene TRBJ2-7; tentative D call: TRBD2 (5 bases). The CDR3 is 14 amino acids. Trimming took off 3 bases at V and 3 bases at J, with 12 bases between the two ends. Germline CDR1 reads MNHEY; CDR2 reads SVGAGI. The CDR3 sequence: CASSYTRGSYEQYF. CDR3 bases: TGTGCCAGCAGTTATACTCGGGGTAGCTACGAGCAGTACTTC.